Shown below are 14 T cell receptor beta chains from a single sample sequenced in a study of blood T cell repertoires in COVID-19. Using immunoSEQ multiplex PCR, the repertoire was profiled, and TCRdb retains in-frame clones only, with some absent. The data show about 230,000 clones, with around four fifths seen just once and roughly 2.7% held by the top ten. The sample taken for sequencing was peripheral blood. Every receptor here comes from a woman aged 70 to 79 with active or convalescent COVID-19.

This clone was picked up one time. The CDR3 coding sequence is TGCGCCAGCAGCTTGGTTCGGGAGACCCAGTACTTC. This sequence encodes CASSLVRETQYF. The chain carries TRBV5-1 and TRBJ2-5; D remains ambiguous. CDR3 length: 12 amino acids. Germline V gene lookup returns CDR1 SGHRS and CDR2 YFSETQ. Trimming took 0 bases from V and 5 from J, leaving 5 bases between them.

This clone was observed a handful of times. The rearrangement uses TRBV11-2 and TRBJ2-7; TRBD1 aligns across 7 bases. Germline values: CDR1 SGHAT, CDR2 FQNNGV. V gave up 1 base and J gave up 6 bases; unmatched junction bases: 6. The CDR3 is 14 residues long. DNA of the CDR3: TGTGCCAGCAGCTTAGGGTCCAGGGGGAGCGAGCAGTACTTC. This encodes CASSLGSRGSEQYF.

The V and J genes are TRBV30 and TRBJ2-1; TRBD2 agrees at 7 bases. V shed 5 bases and J 6 bases; nucleotides not matched to a gene: 4. The CDR3 totals 12 residues. CDR1 GTSNPN and CDR2 SVGIG come from the germline V gene (reference sequence). Here the CDR3 DNA reads TGTGCCTGGGATGGGGGGGGCAATGAGCAGTTCTTC. It translates to CAWDGGGNEQFF.

The V call is TRBV11-3, the J call TRBJ2-1; 9 nucleotides line up with TRBD1. The CDR3 is 13 residues long. CDR1 is SGHNT and CDR2 is YENEEA in the germline V gene. With 5 bases clipped from V and 7 bases from J, the junction kept 3 bases outside the gene matches. The CDR3 coding sequence is TGTGCCAGCAGCCCCGGGACAGGGAATGAGCAGTTCTTC. Its protein product is CASSPGTGNEQFF. The whole variable domain, filled in from reference TRBV11-3 and TRBJ2-1, reads EAGVVQSPRYKIIEKKQPVAFWCNPISGHNTLYWYLQNLGQGPELLIRYENEEAVDDSQLPKDRFSAERLKGVDSTLKIQPAELGDSAVYLCASSPGTGNEQFFGPGTRLTVL.

Concerning this clone itself: The germline gene is not matched at one end of the junction; a read error may be the cause. The rearrangement links TRBV6-5 to TRBJ2-7; 10 bases map to TRBD1. Germline lookup yields CDR1 MNHEY and CDR2 SVGAGI. This CDR3 has 15 amino acids. CDR3 region: CASSYLPGQGYEQYF. The CDR3 nucleotides are TGTGCCAGCAGCTACTTGCCGGGACAGGGGTACGAGCAGTACTTC.

This chain connects TRBV28 to TRBJ1-4, with 10 bases lining up with TRBD1. With 4 bases clipped from V and 7 bases from J, the junction kept 6 bases outside the gene matches. From germline, CDR1 is MDHEN and CDR2 SYDVKM. This CDR3 has 15 amino acids. CDR3 amino acids: CASSSPTGGGEKLFF. DNA of the CDR3: TGTGCCAGCAGTTCCCCGACAGGGGGCGGTGAAAAACTGTTTTTT.

The chain carries TRBV7-2 and TRBJ2-2, with 7 positions matching TRBD2. Per the germline V gene, CDR1 is SGHTA and CDR2 is FQGNSA. V trimming: 9 bases; J trimming: 2 bases; junction bases outside the gene matches: 12. The CDR3 is 16 residues long. The DNA for the CDR3 is TGTGCCAGTGGATGGGCGGGGGTTGTAAACACCGGGGAGCTGTTTTTT. This sequence encodes CASGWAGVVNTGELFF.

On this clone: This sample includes further DNA sequences coding for the same CDR3. V is TRBV3-1 (or the pseudogene TRBV3-2) and J is TRBJ2-1; D call uncertain. The CDR3 extends over 12 amino acids. V lost 1 base and J 7 bases, leaving 5 bases between the germline ends. Germline values: CDR1 LGHDT, CDR2 YNNKEL (reference sequence). In DNA, the CDR3 is TGTGCCAGCAGCCAAGCTAGGAATGAGCAGTTCTTC. Protein product: CASSQARNEQFF.

The genes are TRBV28 and TRBJ1-1, with a possible D match to TRBD1 (6 bases). V lost 2 bases and J 5 bases, leaving 15 bases between the germline ends. Germline loops: CDR1 MDHEN, CDR2 SYDVKM. There are 15 residues in the CDR3. In DNA form, the CDR3 reads TGTGCCAGCAGTTTAGGTGGACAGCGAGGGACTGAAGCTTTCTTT. It codes for CASSLGGQRGTEAFF.

The chain links TRBV2 to TRBJ1-2; 10 nucleotides line up with TRBD1. Germline lookup yields CDR1 SNHLY and CDR2 FYNNEI. V shed 2 bases, J shed 7 bases, and the junction held 1 base outside the gene matches. The CDR3 consists of 13 residues. DNA of the CDR3: TGTGCCAGCAGTGAAAGACAGGGGGCTGGCTACACCTTC. It is translated as CASSERQGAGYTF.

The rearrangement joins TRBV5-1 to TRBJ2-2; 8 positions agree with TRBD1. This CDR3 contains 16 residues. The junction had 11 bases not matched to a gene; V was cut back by 4 bases and J by 6 bases. Germline values: CDR1 SGHRS, CDR2 YFSETQ. CDR3 coding DNA: TGCGCCAGCAGCGACGCAGGGGGCGCGAGGGCCGGGGAGCTGTTTTTT. It specifies CASSDAGGARAGELFF.

The chain carries TRBV7-2 and TRBJ2-3; D unclear. The ends were cut back, 0 bases at V and 2 bases at J, with 9 bases in the middle. The CDR3 contains 15 residues. CDR1 and CDR2 from the germline V gene are SGHTA and FQGNSA. The CDR3 here is CASSLAYRYTDTQYF. The CDR3 DNA follows: TGTGCCAGCAGCTTAGCGTATAGATACACAGATACGCAGTATTTT.

J is TRBJ1-1 and V is TRBV9, with a weak D call TRBD1 (6 bases). The CDR3 extends over 15 amino acids. CDR1 is SGDLS, CDR2 YYNGEE, per germline. V shed 4 bases and J shed 1 base, with 14 bases lying between them. The CDR3, as DNA: TGTGCCAGCAGCCCACAGGGACCTGCGAACACTGAAGCTTTCTTT. The encoded protein is CASSPQGPANTEAFF.

V gene TRBV7-2 combines with J gene TRBJ2-5; 8 bases align to TRBD2. Per the germline V gene, CDR1 is SGHTA and CDR2 is FQGNSA. The CDR3 is 15 residues long. The V segment lost 5 bases and the J segment 5 bases; nucleotides outside the gene matches: 10. As DNA, the CDR3 is TGTGCCAGCAGCCCCAGGCTAGCGGGCGGGGAGACCCAGTACTTC. It specifies CASSPRLAGGETQYF.